The 17 T cell receptor beta chains below were found in one sample sequenced in a study of T cell responses to AZD1222 COVID-19 vaccine. The data were produced by immunoSEQ multiplex PCR, yet TCRdb's version contains in-frame clones alone and is incomplete. The sample holds roughly 150,000 clones, 75% to 95% seen once. Here the sequenced sample was peripheral blood, taken on day 0 of AZD1222 vaccination. The source is an adult in good health.

This chain connects TRBV4-1 to TRBJ1-4, with 7 positions matching TRBD1. The trim removed 3 bases at V and 8 bases at J, leaving 9 bases unmatched. The V gene's germline CDR1 is MGHRA and CDR2 YSYEKL. The CDR3 runs 15 residues. The CDR3 reads CASSHPDRAYEKLFF. In nucleotides, the CDR3 is TGCGCCAGCAGCCATCCCGACAGGGCTTACGAAAAACTGTTTTTT.

The chain is built from TRBV7-2 and TRBJ2-7; D remains ambiguous. Trimming took 1 base from V and 0 from J, leaving 7 bases between them. Germline values: CDR1 SGHTA, CDR2 FQGNSA. CDR3 length: 14 residues. The CDR3: CASSLGLISYEQYF. Here the CDR3 DNA reads TGTGCCAGCAGCTTAGGGCTAATCTCCTACGAGCAGTACTTC.

This clone was observed a single time. The genes are TRBV28 and TRBJ1-4; 8 nucleotides agree with TRBD1. Per germline, CDR1 MDHEN and CDR2 SYDVKM. Trimming cost V 6 bases and J 3 bases; bases outside gene matches: 6. The CDR3 consists of 15 residues. The CDR3 nucleotides read TGTGCCAGCAGCTCAACAGGGGGGGCTAATGAAAAACTGTTTTTT. It translates to CASSSTGGANEKLFF.

The chain employs TRBV20-1 and TRBJ2-7, with 8 bases fitting TRBD1. CDR1 and CDR2 (germline): DFQATT, SNEGSKA (reference sequence). This CDR3 comprises 15 residues. V was clipped by 3 bases and J by 7 bases; unmatched bases: 14. CDR3 nucleotides: TGCAGTGCTAGTCGCGGAGGGACAGGTGAAGAAGAGCAGTACTTC. Amino acids: CSASRGGTGEEEQYF.

The V call is TRBV21-1, the J call TRBJ1-2; TRBD1 is taken as the D call from the table, unchecked against the DNA. TRBV21-1 constitutes a pseudogene. This CDR3 spans 15 amino acids. The CDR3, as DNA: TGTGCCAGCCCGAGGACAGACTTAGGCCTTTATGGCTACACCTTC. Protein: CASPRTDLGLYGYTF.

This chain connects TRBV5-1 to TRBJ2-5, with D uncertain. Germline V gene data show CDR1 as SGHRS and CDR2 as YFSETQ. The CDR3 contains 14 residues. V was cut by 0 bases and J by 0 bases, with 6 bases left in between. The CDR3 protein is CASSLGRNQETQYF. In nucleotides, the CDR3 is TGCGCCAGCAGCTTGGGGCGGAACCAAGAGACCCAGTACTTC.

J is TRBJ2-2 and V is TRBV2; tentatively, D is TRBD2 (5 bases). The CDR3 totals 13 residues. V lost 2 bases and J lost 9, with 10 bases in between. Germline V gives CDR1 SNHLY, CDR2 FYNNEI. CDR3 bases: TGTGCCAGCAGTGAAAATCGGGGTAGGGAGCTGTTTTTT. It translates to CASSENRGRELFF.

The gene calls are TRBV6-6 and TRBJ2-1; D uncertain. The V and J ends lost 0 bases and 4 bases respectively, with 10 bases between them. Germline assignment: CDR1 MNHNY and CDR2 SVGAGI (reference sequence). The CDR3 has 15 residues. The CDR3 bases are TGTGCCAGCAGTTACTCGGGAACACCTTACAATGAGCAGTTCTTC. Amino acids: CASSYSGTPYNEQFF.

The chain couples TRBV27 to TRBJ1-1; weak D call: TRBD1 (5 bases). The CDR3 is made up of 13 amino acids. Trimming took off 7 bases at V and 5 bases at J, with 14 bases between the two ends. Germline values: CDR1 MNHEY, CDR2 SMNVEV (reference sequence). CDR3 in amino acids: CASTRPGSTEAFF. The CDR3 nucleotides read TGTGCCAGCACAAGACCAGGGAGTACTGAAGCTTTCTTT.

V gene TRBV24-1 combines with J gene TRBJ2-1; D not certain. Germline V lookup: CDR1 KGHDR, CDR2 SFDVKD. The V and J ends lost 3 bases and 1 base respectively, with 15 bases between them. The CDR3 has 17 amino acids. DNA of the CDR3: TGTGCCACCAGTGATACCACACCGCCCTTGTCCTACAATGAGCAGTTCTTC. Its protein is CATSDTTPPLSYNEQFF.

V gene TRBV6-5 combines with J gene TRBJ1-1; D gene unclear. Between the trimmed V and J ends, which lost 0 bases and 5 bases, there was a span of 10 bases. Germline lookup yields CDR1 MNHEY and CDR2 SVGAGI. The CDR3 spans 14 residues. The CDR3 region is CASSYSGPLTEAFF. CDR3 DNA: TGTGCCAGCAGTTACTCGGGTCCCCTTACTGAAGCTTTCTTT.

The chain has TRBV12-3 or TRBV12-4 and TRBJ2-1; maybe TRBD1 (5 bases). V gave up 6 bases and J gave up 4 bases, with 10 bases separating them. This CDR3 has 13 amino acids. The DNA of the CDR3 is TGTGCCAGCAGGCCGACAGCGTACAATGAGCAGTTCTTC. This encodes CASRPTAYNEQFF.

The CDR3 protein is CASRLSGDRNPNEQFF. The CDR3 nucleotides are TGTGCCAGTAGATTGAGCGGGGATCGCAACCCCAATGAGCAGTTCTTC. This chain connects TRBV19 to TRBJ2-1, with 7 bases that match TRBD2. Trimming cost V 6 bases and J 6 bases; bases outside gene matches: 14. Per the germline V gene, CDR1 is LNHDA and CDR2 is SQIVND (reference sequence). The CDR3 runs 16 residues.

The chain recombines TRBV14 with TRBJ2-4, with D perhaps TRBD1 (6 bases). Germline V CDR1 and CDR2: SGHDN, FVKESK. The CDR3 length is 13 residues. The germline V and J ends were trimmed by 4 bases and 5 bases, with 9 bases remaining between them. In DNA, the CDR3 is TGTGCCAGCAGCCCAGGACAGCAAAACATTCAGTACTTC. This codes for CASSPGQQNIQYF.

The genes are TRBV19 and TRBJ1-1; D may be TRBD1 (6 bases). The V gene lost 5 bases and the J gene lost 0 bases, with 10 bases spanning the gap. Looked up from germline, CDR1 is LNHDA and CDR2 is SQIVND (reference sequence). The CDR3 length is 14 residues. Written as DNA, the CDR3 is TGTGCCAGTAGTGCGACAGGTATGAACACTGAAGCTTTCTTT. This gives the protein CASSATGMNTEAFF.

This clone showed up just once. The chain employs TRBV7-6 and TRBJ2-6; D is undetermined. V was pared by 3 bases and J by 0 bases, with 6 bases between. There are 15 residues in the CDR3. Germline CDR1 SGHVS, CDR2 FNYEAQ. CDR3: CASSFRASGANVLTF. The CDR3 nucleotides read TGTGCCAGCAGCTTCCGGGCCTCTGGGGCCAACGTCCTGACTTTC.

Remarks on this clone: A read error may account for a junction end that differs from germline. The chain combines TRBV2 with TRBJ1-1; the D gene is possibly TRBD1 (5 bases). The germline V gene has CDR1 SNHLY and CDR2 FYNNEI. The CDR3 covers 14 residues. CDR3 in DNA: TGTGCCAGCGGTGAGACAGCCTTAGGGACTGAAGCTTTCTTT. Amino acid sequence: CASGETALGTEAFF.